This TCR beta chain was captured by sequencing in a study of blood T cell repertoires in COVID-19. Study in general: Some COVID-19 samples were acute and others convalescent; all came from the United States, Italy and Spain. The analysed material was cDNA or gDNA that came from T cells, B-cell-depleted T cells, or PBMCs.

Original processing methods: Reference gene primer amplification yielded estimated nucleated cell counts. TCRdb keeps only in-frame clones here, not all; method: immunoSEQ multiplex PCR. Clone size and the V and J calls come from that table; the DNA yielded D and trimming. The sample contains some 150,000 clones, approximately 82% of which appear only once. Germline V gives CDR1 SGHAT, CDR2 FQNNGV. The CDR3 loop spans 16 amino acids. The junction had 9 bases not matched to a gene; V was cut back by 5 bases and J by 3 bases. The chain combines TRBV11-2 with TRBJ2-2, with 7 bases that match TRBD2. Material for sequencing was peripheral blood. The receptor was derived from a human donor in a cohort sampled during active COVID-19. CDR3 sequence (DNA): TGTGCCAGCAGCCAGGGCGGGAGTAGGGACACCGGGGAGCTGTTTTTT. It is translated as CASSQGGSRDTGELFF. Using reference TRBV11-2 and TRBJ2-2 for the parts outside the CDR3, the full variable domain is EAGVAQSPRYKIIEKRQSVAFWCNPISGHATLYWYQQILGQGPKLLIQFQNNGVVDDSQLPKDRFSAERLKGVDSTLKIQPAKLEDSAVYLCASSQGGSRDTGELFFGEGSRLTVL.